This T cell receptor beta chain stems from a study of blood T cell repertoires in COVID-19. The CDR3 sequence is 13 residues long. With V trimmed by 7 bases and J by 5 bases, 6 bases remained unmatched. Germline CDR1 and CDR2: SNHLY and FYNNEI. The assay was immunoSEQ multiplex PCR, and TCRdb's table has in-frame clones only and misses some. The sample holds roughly 320,000 clones, 85% to 90% seen once. The rearrangement links TRBV2 to TRBJ2-5; 8 bases fit TRBD2. The sequenced sample consisted of peripheral blood. The receptor was isolated from a woman aged 50 to 60 with COVID-19, enrolled during active disease. In DNA form, the CDR3 reads TGTGCCAGCACCACGGGGGGGTCGGAGACCCAGTACTTC. Translation gives CASTTGGSETQYF.